The 30 T cell receptor beta chains reported below all come from one sample, sequenced in a study of cytomegalovirus exposure and HLA in healthy donors. Primers: 60 Vbeta forward and 13 Jbeta reverse. Libraries were prepared by immunoSEQ multiplex PCR; TCRdb keeps only in-frame clonotypes and omits some of them. The sample includes fewer than 150,000 clones, 80% of them seen just once. The sequencing sample was made of PBMCs. The origin of the receptors is a middle-aged man in good health and CMV-seronegative.

The CDR3 sequence is CASSGTGGFNYGYTF. CDR3 sequence (DNA): TGTGCCAGCAGCGGAACAGGGGGCTTCAACTATGGCTACACCTTC. The rearrangement uses TRBV9 and TRBJ1-2; 9 nucleotides align to TRBD1. The CDR3 sequence is 15 residues long. Trimming cost V 3 bases and J 2 bases; bases outside gene matches: 5. CDR1 is SGDLS and CDR2 is YYNGEE in the germline V gene.

The chain couples TRBV10-3 to TRBJ2-7; maybe TRBD1 (5 bases). Germline-derived CDR1 and CDR2 are ENHRY and SYGVKD. V was cut by 3 bases and J by 4 bases, with 10 bases left in between. The CDR3 covers 13 residues. The CDR3 loop is CAISDRAAYEQYF. The CDR3 bases are TGTGCCATCAGTGACAGGGCCGCATACGAGCAGTACTTC.

A word on this clone: Compared with germline, one end of the junction differs, possibly owing to a read error. The genes are TRBV6-5 and TRBJ1-6; 9 bases map to TRBD1. CDR1 and CDR2 (germline): MNHEY, SVGAGI. The CDR3 spans 14 residues. In DNA, the CDR3 is TGTGCCAGCACCTGGACAGGGGAGGATTCACCCCCCCACTTT. Translating gives CASTWTGEDSPPHF.

The chain is built from TRBV6-6 and TRBJ2-7, with D possibly being TRBD2 (5 bases). Germline CDR1 reads MNHNY; CDR2 reads SVGAGI (reference sequence). The CDR3 has 14 residues. Trimming shortened V by 6 bases and J by 5 bases, and 17 bases separated the two germline ends. The CDR3 protein is CASSPDRGLNEQYF. The CDR3 region has the DNA TGTGCCAGCAGCCCCGACCGGGGTCTAAACGAGCAGTACTTC.

The count of this clone is one. J is TRBJ1-1 and V is TRBV19; D perhaps matches TRBD1 (5 bases). The CDR3 extends over 12 amino acids. CDR1 and CDR2 (germline): LNHDA, SQIVND (reference sequence). Trimming shortened V by 4 bases and J by 6 bases, and 9 bases separated the two germline ends. In DNA, the CDR3 is TGTGCCAGTAGTACGTGGGGGGCTGAAGCTTTCTTT. It is translated as CASSTWGAEAFF.

This chain joins TRBV25-1 and TRBJ1-1, with 7 bases aligning to TRBD1. The CDR3 is made up of 11 amino acids. V trimming: 7 bases; J trimming: 7 bases; junction bases outside the gene matches: 3. Germline V lookup: CDR1 MGHDK, CDR2 SYGVNS. Written as DNA, the CDR3 is TGTGCCAGCACCCGGACAGGTGAAGCTTTCTTT. This gives the protein CASTRTGEAFF.

The chain recombines TRBV21-1 with TRBJ2-1; the D segment call TRBD2 is taken from the table without a DNA check. TRBV21-1 is termed a pseudogene. The CDR3 has 18 residues. For the CDR3, the DNA is TGTGCCAGCAGCAAAATTGGAGGGGGGGCTGAAACCATCAATGAGCAGTTCTTC. Translating gives CASSKIGGGAETINEQFF.

The V and J genes are TRBV5-8 and TRBJ1-1; D is unresolved. V shed 1 base and J shed 2 bases, with 9 bases lying between them. CDR3 length equals 14 residues. The germline V gene has CDR1 SGHTS and CDR2 YDEGEE. This CDR3 reads CASSLNPGNTEAFF. The CDR3 DNA is TGTGCCAGCAGCTTGAACCCAGGAAACACTGAAGCTTTCTTT. The full variable domain, its missing parts supplied by reference TRBV5-8 and TRBJ1-1, is EAGVTQSPTHLIKTRGQQATLRCSPISGHTSVYWYQQALGLGLQFLLWYDEGEERNRGNFPPRFSGRQFPNYSSELNVNALELEDSALYLCASSLNPGNTEAFFGQGTRLTVV.

In its sample, this clone was seen once. Germline is not matched at one junction end, which may reflect a read error. The rearrangement links TRBV15 to TRBJ2-3, with 7 bases that match TRBD2. Germline lookup yields CDR1 LNHNV and CDR2 YYDKDF (reference sequence). The CDR3 has 15 amino acids. The CDR3 loop reads CPTSRDPSGTDTQYF. CDR3 sequence (DNA): TGTCCCACCAGCAGAGATCCTAGCGGAACAGATACGCAGTATTTT.

The chain links TRBV28 to TRBJ1-1; D might be TRBD1 (6 bases). Looked up from germline, CDR1 is MDHEN and CDR2 is SYDVKM. V shed 6 bases and J shed 4 bases, with 18 bases lying between them. This CDR3 has 15 residues. CDR3 residues: CASRRETGVGTEAFF. The CDR3 DNA reads as TGTGCCAGCAGACGAGAGACAGGCGTCGGCACTGAAGCTTTCTTT.

DNA for the CDR3: TGCGCCAGCAGCCAAGATCGAGGGAGGGAGCAGTACTTC. This codes for CASSQDRGREQYF. The V gene is TRBV4-3, the J gene TRBJ2-5, with 7 bases matching TRBD2. In germline, CDR1 is LGHNA, CDR2 YSLEER. The V segment lost 0 bases and the J segment 11 bases; nucleotides outside the gene matches: 6. CDR3 length: 13 amino acids.

The chain is built from TRBV28 and TRBJ1-2, with a tentative D call TRBD1 (6 bases). CDR1 is MDHEN, CDR2 SYDVKM, per germline. The CDR3 sequence is 16 residues long. The V end lost 5 bases, the J end lost 5 bases, and 21 bases lay between the germline ends. For the CDR3, the DNA is TGTGCCAGCAGTCTGCTCGGGAGGGGGGGGGATTATGGCTACACCTTC. Protein: CASSLLGRGGDYGYTF.

The chain joins TRBV18 to TRBJ1-1; D is possibly TRBD1 (5 bases). Germline CDR1 reads KGHSH; CDR2 reads LQKENI. V was clipped by 5 bases and J by 11 bases, with 24 bases between them. The CDR3 loop spans 15 amino acids. CDR3 loop: CASSMRDSSGSRAFF. CDR3 DNA: TGTGCCAGCTCAATGCGGGACTCCTCTGGGTCGCGGGCTTTCTTT.

The rearrangement uses TRBV18 and TRBJ2-5; 10 bases align to TRBD2. V shed 6 bases and J 7 bases; nucleotides not matched to a gene: 11. Looked up from germline, CDR1 is KGHSH and CDR2 is LQKENI. There are 15 residues in the CDR3. CDR3 amino acids: CASSQGPSGGGTQYF. The CDR3 DNA reads as TGTGCCAGCTCCCAAGGACCTAGCGGGGGCGGGACCCAGTACTTC.

The chain has TRBV30 and TRBJ2-7, with D possibly TRBD2 on 6 matching bases. CDR1 and CDR2 (germline): GTSNPN, SVGIG (reference sequence). The CDR3 runs 10 residues. V dropped 5 bases and J dropped 6 bases, with 8 bases sitting between them. CDR3 region: CAWSGGEQYF. CDR3 DNA sequence: TGTGCCTGGTCCGGGGGCGAGCAGTACTTC.

The chain combines TRBV7-9 with TRBJ1-1, with 8 bases lining up with TRBD1. With V trimmed by 5 bases and J by 7 bases, 12 bases remained unmatched. CDR1 is SEHNR and CDR2 is FQNEAQ in the germline V gene (reference sequence). The CDR3 has 15 residues. CDR3 coding DNA: TGTGCCAGCAGCCTATTCCAGGGGGCAAGCGGTGAAGCTTTCTTT. It encodes CASSLFQGASGEAFF.

The J gene is TRBJ1-2, the V gene TRBV4-1, with 8 bases that match TRBD1. The CDR3 length is 16 residues. Germline CDR1 MGHRA, CDR2 YSYEKL. V dropped 0 bases and J dropped 7; count of bases not matched to a gene: 10. The CDR3 loop is CASSQDRTGQRSGYTF. The CDR3 nucleotides are TGCGCCAGCAGCCAAGATCGGACAGGGCAGAGGAGTGGCTACACCTTC.

This rearrangement joins TRBV7-9 to TRBJ2-3; perhaps TRBD1 as D (6 bases). Germline values: CDR1 SEHNR, CDR2 FQNEAQ (reference sequence). V was trimmed by 5 bases and J by 5 bases, leaving 14 bases between them. CDR3 size: 14 residues. The CDR3 DNA is TGTGCCAGCAGCACAACACCAGGGGAAGATACGCAGTATTTT. Translating it yields CASSTTPGEDTQYF.

As concerns this clone: The junction shows a germline mismatch at one end, possibly a read error. This rearrangement joins TRBV28 to TRBJ1-4; D not resolved. The CDR3 runs to 11 residues. Germline lookup yields CDR1 MDHEN and CDR2 SYDVKM. Written as DNA, the CDR3 is TGTGCCAGCAGCCTTAATCAAAAACTGTTTTTT. Protein sequence: CASSLNQKLFF.

This clone appeared once. The genes are TRBV4-1 and TRBJ2-7; a weak D match, TRBD2 (6 bases). This CDR3 spans 15 amino acids. Trimming took 0 bases from V and 12 from J, leaving 21 bases between them. CDR1 MGHRA and CDR2 YSYEKL come from the germline V gene. The CDR3 loop reads CASSQESRDSSGVYF. The CDR3 nucleotides read TGCGCCAGCAGCCAAGAATCTCGGGACTCCTCCGGGGTGTACTTC.

The V gene is TRBV29-1, the J gene TRBJ2-3; 7 bases are shared with TRBD2. CDR3 size: 14 residues. CDR1 SQVTM and CDR2 ANQGSEA come from the germline V gene. V gave up 3 bases and J gave up 0 bases; unmatched junction bases: 3. The CDR3 DNA reads as TGCAGCGTTGATGGTAGCGGGAGCACAGATACGCAGTATTTT. It translates to CSVDGSGSTDTQYF.

This clone was counted between two and nine times. V usage is TRBV6-5 and J usage is TRBJ2-1; 10 nucleotides align to TRBD2. The CDR3 is 15 amino acids. Germline lookup yields CDR1 MNHEY and CDR2 SVGAGI. V shed 6 bases, J shed 9 bases, and the junction held 11 bases outside the gene matches. Here the CDR3 reads CASSDGLAGATEQFF. The DNA for the CDR3 is TGTGCCAGCAGCGACGGGCTAGCGGGGGCAACTGAGCAGTTCTTC.

In DNA, the CDR3 is TGTGCCAGCAGCCTAGGACTCTCCTACGAGCAGTACTTC. It translates to CASSLGLSYEQYF. The gene calls are TRBV7-6 and TRBJ2-7; maybe TRBD2 (5 bases). V was shortened by 5 bases and J by 0 bases, with 8 bases between the two germline ends. Germline CDR1 reads SGHVS; CDR2 reads FNYEAQ. The CDR3 totals 13 residues.

Only one count was recorded for this clone. Other DNA sequences within the sample encode an identical CDR3. V gene TRBV5-1 combines with J gene TRBJ1-1; D is uncertain. The V end was cut by 1 base, the J end by 2 bases, with 12 bases between. The germline V gene encodes CDR1 SGHRS and CDR2 YFSETQ. The CDR3 is 15 amino acids. The CDR3, as DNA: TGCGCCAGCAGCTTGTATGGAGGGCTTAACACTGAAGCTTTCTTT. Translating gives CASSLYGGLNTEAFF.

This chain connects TRBV6-5 to TRBJ2-3; TRBD2 matches at 13 bases. The V segment lost 2 bases and the J segment 4 bases; nucleotides outside the gene matches: 0. The germline gives CDR1 MNHEY, CDR2 SVGAGI. The CDR3 is 15 amino acids. CDR3 sequence: CASSYGTSGADTQYF. The CDR3 DNA reads TGTGCCAGCAGTTACGGGACTAGCGGGGCAGATACGCAGTATTTT.

The chain links TRBV10-3 to TRBJ2-2, with 9 bases aligning to TRBD1. The CDR3 length is 14 residues. V trimming: 8 bases; J trimming: 5 bases; junction bases outside the gene matches: 6. CDR1 and CDR2 (germline): ENHRY, SYGVKD. The CDR3 DNA is TGTGCCATCGGGGGGACAGGGCCGACCGGGGAGCTGTTTTTT. Its translation: CAIGGTGPTGELFF.

The V call is TRBV28, the J call TRBJ2-3; D perhaps matches TRBD2 (6 bases). Germline CDR1 reads MDHEN; CDR2 reads SYDVKM. CDR3 size: 14 residues. Trimming stripped 4 bases from V and 0 bases from J, with 8 bases between. The CDR3 sequence is CASSSSASTDTQYF. Written as DNA, the CDR3 is TGTGCCAGCAGTTCTAGCGCTAGCACAGATACGCAGTATTTT.

The V call is TRBV5-6, the J call TRBJ2-7; D perhaps matches TRBD2 (5 bases). The CDR3 extends over 14 amino acids. Deletions cut 4 bases from V and 4 bases from J, with 15 bases between. The germline CDR1 and CDR2 sequences are SGHDT and YYEEEE. In nucleotides, the CDR3 is TGTGCCAGCAGCCCCGGGATCCGAGGGTACGAGCAGTACTTC. This encodes CASSPGIRGYEQYF. Together with reference TRBV5-6 and TRBJ2-7, the CDR3 gives the full variable domain: DAGVTQSPTHLIKTRGQQVTLRCSPKSGHDTVSWYQQALGQGPQFIFQYYEEEERQRGNFPDRFSGHQFPNYSSELNVNALLLGDSALYLCASSPGIRGYEQYFGPGTRLTVT.

This clone was observed a few times. This rearrangement joins TRBV7-9 to TRBJ2-5; 13 bases are a match to TRBD2. Germline loops: CDR1 SEHNR, CDR2 FQNEAQ (reference sequence). The J segment lost 5 bases and the V segment lost 3 bases, leaving 6 bases of the junction unmatched. The CDR3 loop spans 16 amino acids. This CDR3 is CASSFTSGRVAETQYF. CDR3 DNA sequence: TGTGCCAGCAGCTTCACTAGCGGGAGGGTGGCGGAGACCCAGTACTTC.

This clone was picked up a small number of times. The gene calls are TRBV28 and TRBJ2-7; TRBD2 agrees at 10 bases. The CDR3 has 14 residues. V lost 6 bases and J lost 6; bases outside the gene matches: 8. Germline CDR1 is MDHEN and CDR2 is SYDVKM. The CDR3: CASRVGTSVSEQYF. The CDR3, as DNA: TGTGCCAGCAGGGTCGGGACTAGCGTCTCCGAGCAGTACTTC.